A selection of T cell receptor beta chains follows, all from one sample in a study of blood T cell repertoires in COVID-19. Data came from immunoSEQ multiplex PCR; TCRdb stores just in-frame clones and leaves some out. The sample carries fewer than 300,000 clones, less than 85% recorded once. The material sequenced was peripheral blood. The source is a woman between 18 and 29 years old with acute or convalescent COVID-19. CDR3s include the opening cysteine and the closing phenylalanine or tryptophan. The D gene is left open where the match is weak. The listing skips clone size in some rows; elsewhere it reads once, few, many or a size class.

J gene: TRBJ2-7
clone size: NA
V gene: TRBV6-2/TRBV6-3
D gene: NA
CDR3 protein: CASSYSSAAGDEQYF
CDR3 DNA: TGTGCCAGCAGTTACTCGTCGGCAGCCGGGGACGAGCAGTACTTC

J gene: TRBJ1-5
clone size: NA
V gene: TRBV7-9
D gene: NA
CDR3 protein: CASSFVSGVDWDQPQHF
CDR3 DNA: TGTGCCAGCAGCTTCGTATCCGGGGTGGATTGGGATCAGCCCCAGCATTTT

J gene: TRBJ2-5
clone size: NA
V gene: TRBV19
D gene: TRBD2
CDR3 protein: CATQRGRETQYF
CDR3 DNA: TGTGCCACCCAGCGGGGACGGGAGACCCAGTACTTC

J gene: TRBJ2-2
clone size: few
V gene: TRBV7-8
D gene: TRBD2
CDR3 protein: CASSHIRTRLAGVSGAGELFF
CDR3 DNA: TGTGCCAGCAGCCACATCCGAACACGGCTAGCGGGAGTATCTGGGGCCGGGGAGCTGTTTTTT

J gene: TRBJ2-2
clone size: NA
V gene: TRBV18
D gene: TRBD1
CDR3 protein: CASSPPWDSSNTGELFF
CDR3 DNA: TGTGCCAGCTCACCACCTTGGGACAGCTCGAACACCGGGGAGCTGTTTTTT

J gene: TRBJ2-7
clone size: NA
V gene: TRBV23-1
D gene: TRBD2
CDR3 protein: CASSHGALAGDFSEQYF
CDR3 DNA: TGCGCCAGCAGTCATGGGGCCCTAGCGGGAGATTTCTCCGAGCAGTACTTC

J gene: TRBJ2-1
clone size: NA
V gene: TRBV12-5
D gene: TRBD1
CDR3 protein: CASGLQDRGYNEQFF
CDR3 DNA: TGTGCTAGTGGTTTGCAGGACAGGGGGTACAATGAGCAGTTCTTC

J gene: TRBJ2-1
clone size: NA
V gene: TRBV18
D gene: TRBD1
CDR3 protein: CASSPPRDRGDNEQFF
CDR3 DNA: TGTGCCAGCTCACCACCTAGAGACAGGGGCGACAATGAGCAGTTCTTC

J gene: TRBJ1-5
clone size: NA
V gene: TRBV7-9
D gene: NA
CDR3 protein: CASSLRGSNQPQHF
CDR3 DNA: TGTGCCAGCAGCTTACGGGGTAGCAATCAGCCCCAGCATTTT

J gene: TRBJ2-7
clone size: NA
V gene: TRBV18
D gene: TRBD1
CDR3 protein: CASSTGTGGVYEQYF
CDR3 DNA: TGTGCCAGCTCAACAGGGACAGGGGGCGTATACGAGCAGTACTTC

J gene: TRBJ2-7
clone size: NA
V gene: TRBV30
D gene: TRBD1
CDR3 protein: CAWTGGGHEQYF
CDR3 DNA: TGTGCCTGGACAGGGGGTGGCCACGAGCAGTACTTC

J gene: TRBJ1-1
clone size: NA
V gene: TRBV7-2
D gene: NA
CDR3 protein: CASSLAGAGTEAFF
CDR3 DNA: TGTGCCAGCAGCCTGGCGGGGGCCGGTACTGAAGCTTTCTTT

J gene: TRBJ2-7
clone size: NA
V gene: TRBV27
D gene: TRBD2
CDR3 protein: CASSPGLAGVKEQYF
CDR3 DNA: TGTGCCAGCAGTCCTGGACTAGCGGGAGTGAAAGAGCAGTACTTC

J gene: TRBJ1-1
clone size: NA
V gene: TRBV10-3
D gene: TRBD1
CDR3 protein: CAISEGQGWDEAFF
CDR3 DNA: TGTGCCATCAGTGAGGGACAGGGGTGGGATGAAGCTTTCTTT

J gene: TRBJ2-7
clone size: NA
V gene: TRBV11-2
D gene: NA
CDR3 protein: CASGKDGSVYSYEQYF
CDR3 DNA: TGTGCCAGCGGGAAAGATGGTAGCGTATACTCCTACGAGCAGTACTTC

J gene: TRBJ2-1
clone size: NA
V gene: TRBV6-5
D gene: TRBD1
CDR3 protein: CASSRGQGDNEQFF
CDR3 DNA: TGTGCCAGCAGTCGGGGACAGGGGGACAATGAGCAGTTCTTC

J gene: TRBJ2-7
clone size: NA
V gene: TRBV11-1
D gene: TRBD1
CDR3 protein: CASSGDRDSYEQYF
CDR3 DNA: TGTGCCAGCAGCGGGGACAGGGACTCCTACGAGCAGTACTTC

J gene: TRBJ1-3
clone size: few
V gene: TRBV9
D gene: NA
CDR3 protein: CASSVASRVLSGNTIYF
CDR3 DNA: TGTGCCAGCAGCGTAGCATCTCGGGTTCTCTCTGGAAACACCATATATTTT

J gene: TRBJ2-7
clone size: NA
V gene: TRBV4-3
D gene: NA
CDR3 protein: CASSRRDRGAEQYF
CDR3 DNA: TGCGCCAGCAGCCGGAGGGACCGCGGGGCCGAGCAGTACTTC

J gene: TRBJ2-5
clone size: once
V gene: TRBV7-8
D gene: TRBD2
CDR3 protein: CASSLKRLAGQETQYF
CDR3 DNA: TGTGCCAGCAGCTTAAAGAGGCTAGCGGGTCAAGAGACCCAGTACTTC

J gene: TRBJ2-5
clone size: NA
V gene: TRBV28
D gene: TRBD1
CDR3 protein: CASRYRGREETQYF
CDR3 DNA: TGTGCCAGCAGGTACAGGGGGCGGGAAGAGACCCAGTACTTC

J gene: TRBJ2-5
clone size: NA
V gene: TRBV5-8
D gene: NA
CDR3 protein: CASSLGWTPDQETQYF
CDR3 DNA: TGTGCCAGCAGCTTGGGGTGGACACCAGATCAAGAGACCCAGTACTTC

J gene: TRBJ1-5
clone size: NA
V gene: TRBV9
D gene: TRBD1
CDR3 protein: CASSVDDRVYQPQHF
CDR3 DNA: TGTGCCAGCAGCGTAGACGACAGGGTATATCAGCCCCAGCATTTT

J gene: TRBJ1-2
clone size: NA
V gene: TRBV27
D gene: NA
CDR3 protein: CASSPLPGFYGYTF
CDR3 DNA: TGTGCCAGCAGTCCTCTGCCAGGGTTCTATGGCTACACCTTC

J gene: TRBJ2-3
clone size: NA
V gene: TRBV7-3
D gene: NA
CDR3 protein: CASSVLPRGWRTTDTQYF
CDR3 DNA: TGTGCCAGCAGCGTGCTACCCAGGGGTTGGCGGACAACAGATACGCAGTATTTT

J gene: TRBJ1-5
clone size: NA
V gene: TRBV5-1
D gene: NA
CDR3 protein: CASSPGVTDQPQHF
CDR3 DNA: TGCGCCAGCAGCCCCGGGGTGACGGATCAGCCCCAGCATTTT

J gene: TRBJ1-1
clone size: NA
V gene: TRBV20-1
D gene: NA
CDR3 protein: CSARDNRAFF
CDR3 DNA: TGCAGTGCTAGAGACAACAGAGCTTTCTTT

J gene: TRBJ2-1
clone size: NA
V gene: TRBV7-9
D gene: TRBD2
CDR3 protein: CASSPKTSGTLFEQFF
CDR3 DNA: TGTGCCAGCAGCCCGAAGACTAGCGGGACTTTGTTTGAGCAGTTCTTC

J gene: TRBJ2-3
clone size: NA
V gene: TRBV6-6
D gene: TRBD2
CDR3 protein: CASSLKAGARDTQYF
CDR3 DNA: TGTGCCAGCAGCCTTAAAGCGGGAGCAAGGGATACGCAGTATTTT

J gene: TRBJ2-3
clone size: NA
V gene: TRBV5-4
D gene: TRBD2
CDR3 protein: CASSLGSGSRTDTQYF
CDR3 DNA: TGTGCCAGCAGCTTGGGGAGCGGGAGTCGCACAGATACGCAGTATTTT

J gene: TRBJ2-1
clone size: few
V gene: TRBV5-4
D gene: TRBD1
CDR3 protein: CASGRQGADEQFF
CDR3 DNA: TGTGCCAGCGGCCGACAGGGGGCTGATGAGCAGTTCTTC

J gene: TRBJ2-1
clone size: NA
V gene: TRBV7-6
D gene: TRBD2
CDR3 protein: CASSFRAPGLAGLDNEQFF
CDR3 DNA: TGTGCCAGCAGCTTCCGGGCCCCCGGACTAGCAGGTCTGGACAATGAGCAGTTCTTC

J gene: TRBJ1-2
clone size: once
V gene: TRBV6-2/TRBV6-3
D gene: TRBD1
CDR3 protein: CASSYGQGEDGYTF
CDR3 DNA: TGTGCCAGCAGTTACGGGCAGGGGGAGGATGGCTACACCTTC

J gene: TRBJ1-2
clone size: once
V gene: TRBV6-5
D gene: NA
CDR3 protein: CASSSWENYGYTF
CDR3 DNA: TGTGCCAGCAGTTCGTGGGAGAACTATGGCTACACCTTC

J gene: TRBJ1-4
clone size: NA
V gene: TRBV12-5
D gene: TRBD1
CDR3 protein: CASGSPPGQGVEKLFF
CDR3 DNA: TGTGCTAGTGGTTCCCCCCCGGGACAGGGGGTTGAAAAACTGTTTTTT

J gene: TRBJ1-2
clone size: NA
V gene: TRBV29-1
D gene: NA
CDR3 protein: CSVPRGWGYTF
CDR3 DNA: TGCAGCGTTCCCCGGGGTTGGGGCTACACCTTC

J gene: TRBJ1-1
clone size: NA
V gene: TRBV5-4
D gene: NA
CDR3 protein: CASSLGFRAEAFF
CDR3 DNA: TGTGCCAGCAGCTTGGGTTTCCGGGCTGAAGCTTTCTTT

J gene: TRBJ2-7
clone size: NA
V gene: TRBV28
D gene: TRBD1
CDR3 protein: CASSLTDRGSYEQYF
CDR3 DNA: TGTGCCAGCAGTTTGACGGACAGGGGGTCCTACGAGCAGTACTTC

J gene: TRBJ2-7
clone size: NA
V gene: TRBV27
D gene: NA
CDR3 protein: CASSLYRSSYEQYF
CDR3 DNA: TGTGCCAGCAGTTTATACAGGAGCTCCTACGAGCAGTACTTC

J gene: TRBJ1-5
clone size: few
V gene: TRBV15
D gene: TRBD1
CDR3 protein: CATSGTGFMSNQPQHF
CDR3 DNA: TGTGCCACCAGCGGGACAGGGTTTATGAGCAATCAGCCCCAGCATTTT

J gene: TRBJ2-3
clone size: NA
V gene: TRBV7-2
D gene: NA
CDR3 protein: CASSLSLGHSTDTQYF
CDR3 DNA: TGTGCCAGCAGCTTAAGTTTGGGACACTCCACAGATACGCAGTATTTT

J gene: TRBJ2-7
clone size: NA
V gene: TRBV7-2
D gene: TRBD2
CDR3 protein: CASSLDVGLAGPYEQYF
CDR3 DNA: TGTGCCAGCAGCTTAGACGTGGGACTAGCGGGACCTTACGAGCAGTACTTC

J gene: TRBJ2-3
clone size: once
V gene: TRBV6-5
D gene: TRBD2
CDR3 protein: CASSYRASGRETQYF
CDR3 DNA: TGTGCCAGCAGTTACAGGGCTAGCGGGAGGGAAACGCAGTATTTT

J gene: TRBJ1-2
clone size: NA
V gene: TRBV6-2/TRBV6-3
D gene: TRBD1
CDR3 protein: CASSNGAGGDYGYTF
CDR3 DNA: TGTGCCAGCAGTAACGGGGCAGGGGGCGACTATGGCTACACCTTC

J gene: TRBJ1-4
clone size: once
V gene: TRBV7-9
D gene: TRBD1
CDR3 protein: CASSLVGTGVEKLFF
CDR3 DNA: TGTGCCAGCAGCTTAGTAGGGACAGGGGTCGAAAAACTGTTTTTT

J gene: TRBJ2-7
clone size: NA
V gene: TRBV10-3
D gene: TRBD1
CDR3 protein: CAISESRLGTGTYEQYF
CDR3 DNA: TGTGCCATCAGTGAGTCGAGGCTTGGGACAGGGACCTACGAGCAGTACTTC

J gene: TRBJ1-5
clone size: NA
V gene: TRBV29-1
D gene: NA
CDR3 protein: CSPPDRDTKGVSNQPQHF
CDR3 DNA: TGCAGCCCTCCGGACCGGGACACCAAAGGGGTTAGCAATCAGCCCCAGCATTTT

J gene: TRBJ1-2
clone size: NA
V gene: TRBV3-1/TRBV3-2
D gene: TRBD1
CDR3 protein: CASSQETGGHYGYTF
CDR3 DNA: TGTGCCAGCAGCCAAGAAACAGGGGGGCACTATGGCTACACCTTC

J gene: TRBJ2-7
clone size: NA
V gene: TRBV28
D gene: NA
CDR3 protein: CASTVRAGSYEQYF
CDR3 DNA: TGTGCCAGCACGGTCCGGGCGGGGTCCTACGAGCAGTACTTC

J gene: TRBJ2-7
clone size: NA
V gene: TRBV28
D gene: NA
CDR3 protein: CASKGTPGAYEQYF
CDR3 DNA: TGTGCCAGCAAAGGGACCCCGGGGGCCTACGAGCAGTACTTC